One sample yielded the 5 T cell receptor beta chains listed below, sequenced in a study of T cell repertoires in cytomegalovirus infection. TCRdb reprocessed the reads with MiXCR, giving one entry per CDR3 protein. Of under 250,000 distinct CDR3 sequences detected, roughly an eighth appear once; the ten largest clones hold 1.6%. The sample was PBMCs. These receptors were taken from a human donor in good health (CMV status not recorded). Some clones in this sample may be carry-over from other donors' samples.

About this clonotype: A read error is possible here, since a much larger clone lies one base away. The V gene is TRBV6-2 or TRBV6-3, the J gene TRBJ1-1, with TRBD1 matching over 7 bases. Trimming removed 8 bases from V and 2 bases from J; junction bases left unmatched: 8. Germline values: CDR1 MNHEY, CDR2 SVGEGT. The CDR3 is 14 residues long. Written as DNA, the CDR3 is TGTGCCAGCGCGGACCACAGGGGTAACACTGAAGCTTTCTTT. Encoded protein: CASADHRGNTEAFF.

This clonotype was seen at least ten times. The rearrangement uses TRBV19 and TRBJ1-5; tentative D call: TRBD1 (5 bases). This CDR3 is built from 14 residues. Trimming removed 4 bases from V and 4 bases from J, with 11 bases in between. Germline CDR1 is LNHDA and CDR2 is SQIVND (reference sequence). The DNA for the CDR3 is TGTGCCAGTAGTAGCAGGGACCCGAATCAGCCCCAGCATTTT. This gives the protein CASSSRDPNQPQHF.

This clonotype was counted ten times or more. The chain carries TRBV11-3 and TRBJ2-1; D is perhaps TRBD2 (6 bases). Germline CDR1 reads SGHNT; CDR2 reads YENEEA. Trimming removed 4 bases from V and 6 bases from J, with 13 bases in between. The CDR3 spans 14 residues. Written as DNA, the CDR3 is TGTGCCAGCAGCTCCCTTGGAGGGAGCAATGAGCAGTTCTTC. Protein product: CASSSLGGSNEQFF.

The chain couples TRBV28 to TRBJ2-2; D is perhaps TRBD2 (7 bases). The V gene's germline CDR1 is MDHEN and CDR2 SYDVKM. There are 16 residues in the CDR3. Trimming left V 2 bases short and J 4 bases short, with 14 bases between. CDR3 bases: TGTGCCAGCAGTTTAACGGGGGGCGCCGGCACCGGGGAGCTGTTTTTT. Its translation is CASSLTGGAGTGELFF.

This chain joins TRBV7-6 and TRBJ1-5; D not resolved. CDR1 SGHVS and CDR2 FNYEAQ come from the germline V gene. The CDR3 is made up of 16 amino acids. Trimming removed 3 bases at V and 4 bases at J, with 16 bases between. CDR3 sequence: CASSFVHGIRNQPQHF. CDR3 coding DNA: TGTGCCAGCAGCTTCGTTCATGGGATTAGGAATCAGCCCCAGCATTTT. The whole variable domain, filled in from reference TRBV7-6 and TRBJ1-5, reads GAGVSQSPRYKVTKRGQDVALRCDPISGHVSLYWYRQALGQGPEFLTYFNYEAQQDKSGLPNDRFSAERPEGSISTLTIQRTEQRDSAMYRCASSFVHGIRNQPQHFGDGTRLSIL.